This T cell receptor (beta chain) was retrieved from a study of OX40 agonist ivuxolimab in advanced cancers. On the study more broadly: Two cutaneous melanoma patients and one hepatocellular carcinoma patient, three in all, had partial responses. Study results and limitations: At doses 0.1 to 3.0 mg/kg, CD4+ and CD8+ clones expanded. People who partly responded at 0.1-3.0 mg/kg had some of the least clonal expansion seen.

About this clone itself: The target antigen is unknown.

Method: immunoSEQ multiplex PCR; TCRdb's copy keeps in-frame clones and lacks some. The data contain around 94,000 clones, around nine tenths of them singletons. The V end lost 5 bases, the J end lost 3 bases, and 13 bases lay between the germline ends. From germline, CDR1 is LNHDA and CDR2 SQIVND (reference sequence). The CDR3 runs 14 residues. Autoimmune disease history or systemic immunosuppression was exclusionary. The sample here was CD4+ or CD8+ T cells sorted from blood, taken in a trial of the OX40 agonist ivuxolimab. This chain uses TRBV19 with TRBJ1-2; tentative D call: TRBD1 (6 bases). This receptor was taken from an adult with an advanced solid tumor such as melanoma, head and neck, liver or kidney cancer. CDR3: CASSYREIHYGYTF. The CDR3 DNA reads as TGTGCCAGTAGTTACAGGGAAATACACTATGGCTACACCTTC.